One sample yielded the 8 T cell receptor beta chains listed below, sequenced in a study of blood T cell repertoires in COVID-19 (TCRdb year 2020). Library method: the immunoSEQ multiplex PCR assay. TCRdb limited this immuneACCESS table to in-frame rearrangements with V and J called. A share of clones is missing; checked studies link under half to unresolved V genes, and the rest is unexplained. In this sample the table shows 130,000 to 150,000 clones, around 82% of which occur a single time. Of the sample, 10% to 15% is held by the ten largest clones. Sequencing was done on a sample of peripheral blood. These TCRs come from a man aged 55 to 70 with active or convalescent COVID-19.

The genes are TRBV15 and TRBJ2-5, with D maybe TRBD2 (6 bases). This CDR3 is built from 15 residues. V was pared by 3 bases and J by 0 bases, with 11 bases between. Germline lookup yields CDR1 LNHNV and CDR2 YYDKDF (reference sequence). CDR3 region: CATSRGGRYQETQYF. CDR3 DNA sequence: TGTGCCACCAGCAGGGGGGGACGGTACCAAGAGACCCAGTACTTC.

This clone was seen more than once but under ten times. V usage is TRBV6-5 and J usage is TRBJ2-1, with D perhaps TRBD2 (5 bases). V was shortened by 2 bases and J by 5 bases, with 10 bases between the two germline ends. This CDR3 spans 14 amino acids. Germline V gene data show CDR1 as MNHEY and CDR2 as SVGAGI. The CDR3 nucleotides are TGTGCCAGCAGTTACCTGGGAGAAAACAATGAGCAGTTCTTC. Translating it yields CASSYLGENNEQFF.

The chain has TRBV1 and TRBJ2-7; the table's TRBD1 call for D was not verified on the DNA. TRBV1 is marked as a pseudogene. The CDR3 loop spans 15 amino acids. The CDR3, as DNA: TGCACCAGCAGCTTACGGACAGGGGGGGTCTCCGAGCAGTACTTC. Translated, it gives CTSSLRTGGVSEQYF.

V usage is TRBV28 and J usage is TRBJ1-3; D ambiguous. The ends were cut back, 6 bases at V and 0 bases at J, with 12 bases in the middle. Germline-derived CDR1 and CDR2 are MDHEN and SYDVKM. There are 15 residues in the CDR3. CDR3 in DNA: TGTGCCAGCAGCCACCTCAGTCTCTCTGGAAACACCATATATTTT. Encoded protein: CASSHLSLSGNTIYF. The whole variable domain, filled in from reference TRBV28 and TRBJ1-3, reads DVKVTQSSRYLVKRTGEKVFLECVQDMDHENMFWYRQDPGLGLRLIYFSYDVKMKEKGDIPEGYSVSREKKERFSLILESASTNQTSMYLCASSHLSLSGNTIYFGEGSWLTVV.

The CDR3 DNA follows: TGTGCCAGCAGTGGGGCATACTCCTACAATGAGCAGTTCTTC. Its protein is CASSGAYSYNEQFF. The V gene is TRBV27, the J gene TRBJ2-1, with D possibly TRBD1 on 5 matching bases. This CDR3 contains 14 residues. Looked up from germline, CDR1 is MNHEY and CDR2 is SMNVEV (reference sequence). The V and J ends lost 5 bases and 0 bases respectively, with 8 bases between them.

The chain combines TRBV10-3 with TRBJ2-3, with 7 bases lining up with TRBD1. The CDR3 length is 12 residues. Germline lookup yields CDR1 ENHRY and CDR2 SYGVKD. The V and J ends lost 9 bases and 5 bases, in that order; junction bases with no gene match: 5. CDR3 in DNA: TGTGCCATTGACACAGGGGAAGATACGCAGTATTTT. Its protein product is CAIDTGEDTQYF.

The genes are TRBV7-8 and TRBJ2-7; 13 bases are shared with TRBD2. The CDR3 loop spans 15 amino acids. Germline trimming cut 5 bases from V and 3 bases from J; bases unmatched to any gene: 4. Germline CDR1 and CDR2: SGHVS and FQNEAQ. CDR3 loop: CASSTTSGRGYEQYF. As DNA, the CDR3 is TGTGCCAGCAGCACCACTAGCGGGAGGGGCTACGAGCAGTACTTC.

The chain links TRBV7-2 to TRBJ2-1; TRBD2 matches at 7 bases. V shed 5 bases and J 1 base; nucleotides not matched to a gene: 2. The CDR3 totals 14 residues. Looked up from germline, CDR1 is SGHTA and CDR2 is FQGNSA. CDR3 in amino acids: CASSPGLSYNEQFF. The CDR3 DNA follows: TGTGCCAGCAGCCCGGGACTATCCTACAATGAGCAGTTCTTC.